The clone carrying this T cell receptor (beta chain) was observed at least ten times. V was pared by 2 bases and J by 6 bases, with 13 bases between. The CDR3 extends over 14 amino acids. The time point is: newly diagnosed GD, antithyroid drugs for less than 3 months. The authors made the TCR library using RNA they extracted from PBMCs. This sample was taken from a study of regulatory T cells in long-lasting Graves disease. In building TCR beta libraries, iRepertoire HTBI primers were used together with Arm-PCR of CDR3 regions. In the original analysis: Identified across the samples were over 50 TRBV segments and around 14 TRBJ segments. TCRdb re-analysed the multiplex PCR reads in MiXCR, keeping a single row per CDR3 protein. The V and J calls, along with clone size, are taken from TCRdb and not from the paper's own processing. The sample lists more than 300,000 distinct CDR3 sequences, roughly 12% seen once, with over 15% in the top ten.

These data are also associated with another study on T cells in Graves' hyperthyroidism and ophthalmopathy. That study reports: Ophthalmopathy was model-predicted a median approximately 6.4 months pre-onset.

The chain combines TRBV12-3 or TRBV12-4 with TRBJ1-1, with D possibly being TRBD1 (5 bases). The sample consisted of peripheral blood mononuclear cells (PBMCs), taken at new diagnosis, from a patient treated with antithyroid drugs. The source of this sequence is a woman aged 18-29 years with Graves disease. CDR3 loop: CASSLTRGVAEAFF. CDR3 sequence (DNA): TGTGCCAGCAGTTTAACGAGGGGAGTGGCTGAAGCTTTCTTT.